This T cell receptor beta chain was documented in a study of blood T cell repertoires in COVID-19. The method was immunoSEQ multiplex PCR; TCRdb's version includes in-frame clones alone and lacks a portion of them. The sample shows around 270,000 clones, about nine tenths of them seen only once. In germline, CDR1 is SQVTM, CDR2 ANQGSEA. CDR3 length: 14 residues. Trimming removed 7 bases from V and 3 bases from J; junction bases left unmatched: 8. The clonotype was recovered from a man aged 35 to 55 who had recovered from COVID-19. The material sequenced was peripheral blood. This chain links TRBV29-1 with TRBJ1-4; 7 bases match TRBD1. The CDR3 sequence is CSAERRGPNEKLFF. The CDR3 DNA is TGCAGCGCAGAGCGAAGGGGGCCTAATGAAAAACTGTTTTTT.